A single TCR beta chain is shown here with its context. The antigen remains unidentified. Phlebotomy per donor yielded a single 2.5 ml blood sample. In germline, CDR1 is SGHDT, CDR2 YYEEEE. The CDR3 has 12 amino acids. This specimen comes from a study of monozygotic twins with inflammatory bowel disease. Study findings and constraints: Healthy co-twins had higher TCRbeta inverse Simpson diversity than their IBD twins.

TCRdb re-called the 5' RACE reads and shows each CDR3 protein once, DNA omitted. Its clone listing holds fewer than 400,000 distinct CDR3 sequences. Sequenced material: blood. The chain carries TRBV5-6 and TRBJ2-1. The sequence was collected from a human donor with ulcerative colitis or Crohn's disease, or a healthy co-twin of an affected twin (not recorded which). The CDR3: CASSLLYNEQFF.